These 32 T cell receptor beta chains were all obtained from the same sample, sequenced in a study of T-cell reconstitution after alpha-beta-depleted transplantation in children. TCRbeta library construction was performed incorporating unique molecular identifiers. TCRdb re-called the PCR reads through MiXCR, storing one row per CDR3 protein. This repertoire shows more than 500,000 distinct CDR3 sequences, around 10% found once; its top ten account for 14%. The sample consisted of PBMCs, mostly from graft donor cells, taken 180 days after TCRalphabeta/CD19-depleted stem cell transplant. These receptors were collected from a female patient aged 2-15 years who had a stem cell transplant for aplastic anemia, so the T cells may come from the graft donor.

The V and J genes are TRBV4-3 and TRBJ2-1; the match to TRBD2 covers 10 bases. The germline CDR1 and CDR2 sequences are LGHNA and YSLEER. The length of the CDR3 is 17 residues. Germline trimming cut 4 bases from V and 6 bases from J; bases unmatched to any gene: 12. CDR3 nucleotides: TGCGCCAGCAGCCGTAAAGCGGGAGGGCCTTCTGGCAATGAGCAGTTCTTC. Amino acids: CASSRKAGGPSGNEQFF.

This clonotype has only a few counts. J is TRBJ1-2 and V is TRBV5-1, with D unclear. V was clipped by 4 bases and J by 1 base, with 14 bases between them. Per germline, CDR1 SGHRS and CDR2 YFSETQ. This CDR3 is built from 15 residues. The CDR3 nucleotides read TGCGCCAGCAGCCCATCGGGGAGTTTTAACTATGGCTACACCTTC. This translates into CASSPSGSFNYGYTF.

This clonotype has just a few counts. This chain connects TRBV13 to TRBJ2-1; perhaps TRBD1 as D (5 bases). Trimming cost V 3 bases and J 3 bases, with 15 bases left between them. Germline values: CDR1 PRHDT, CDR2 FYEKMQ (reference sequence). This CDR3 has 16 amino acids. Here the CDR3 reads CASSLGRMRLYNEQFF. CDR3 bases: TGTGCCAGCAGCTTGGGGCGAATGAGACTCTACAATGAGCAGTTCTTC.

The chain has TRBV5-1 and TRBJ2-1; D might be TRBD2 (7 bases). Germline loops: CDR1 SGHRS, CDR2 YFSETQ. V lost 4 bases, J lost 6 bases, and 11 bases lay in between. The CDR3 loop spans 13 amino acids. The CDR3 DNA follows: TGCGCCAGCAGCGGTCGGGGGGCCAATGAGCAGTTCTTC. Translating gives CASSGRGANEQFF. Based on the CDR3 plus reference TRBV5-1 and TRBJ2-1, the full variable domain is KAGVTQTPRYLIKTRGQQVTLSCSPISGHRSVSWYQQTPGQGLQFLFEYFSETQRNKGNFPGRFSGRQFSNSRSEMNVSTLELGDSALYLCASSGRGANEQFFGPGTRLTVL.

This clonotype was seen only a few times. V usage is TRBV5-1 and J usage is TRBJ1-6; 8 nucleotides match TRBD1. This CDR3 comprises 15 residues. Germline-derived CDR1 and CDR2 are SGHRS and YFSETQ. Trimming cost V 2 bases and J 7 bases; bases outside gene matches: 5. CDR3 amino acids: CASSFVGQGNSPLHF. The CDR3 nucleotides read TGCGCCAGCAGCTTCGTCGGACAGGGAAATTCACCCCTCCACTTT.

The CDR3: CASSLFAGDYEQYF. CDR3 sequence (DNA): TGTGCCAGCAGTTTATTTGCAGGGGACTACGAGCAGTACTTC. The V call is TRBV28, the J call TRBJ2-7; tentative D call: TRBD1 (6 bases). The CDR3 covers 14 residues. V was cut by 1 base and J by 3 bases, with 10 bases left in between. In germline, CDR1 is MDHEN, CDR2 SYDVKM. Full variable domain (missing parts from reference TRBV28 and TRBJ2-7): DVKVTQSSRYLVKRTGEKVFLECVQDMDHENMFWYRQDPGLGLRLIYFSYDVKMKEKGDIPEGYSVSREKKERFSLILESASTNQTSMYLCASSLFAGDYEQYFGPGTRLTVT.

This chain links TRBV19 with TRBJ2-7; D possibly corresponds to TRBD1 (6 bases). Between the trimmed V and J ends, which lost 5 bases and 2 bases, there was a span of 13 bases. The CDR3 totals 14 residues. Per the germline V gene, CDR1 is LNHDA and CDR2 is SQIVND (reference sequence). The CDR3 reads CASSLQQGPYEQYF. The CDR3 DNA is TGTGCCAGTAGTCTCCAACAGGGTCCCTACGAGCAGTACTTC.

A few counts support this clonotype. The V call is TRBV10-3, the J call TRBJ1-2, with D uncertain. V lost 9 bases and J lost 4, with 18 bases in between. Germline CDR1 and CDR2: ENHRY and SYGVKD. The length of the CDR3 is 14 residues. CDR3 loop: CAISEVGTSYGYTF. CDR3 nucleotide sequence: TGTGCCATTTCCGAGGTGGGCACCTCCTATGGCTACACCTTC.

V is TRBV28 and J is TRBJ2-1; 9 bases are a match to TRBD2. Trimming at V came to 3 bases and at J to 8 bases, leaving 8 bases not matched to a gene. Per the germline V gene, CDR1 is MDHEN and CDR2 is SYDVKM. This CDR3 spans 15 amino acids. Written as DNA, the CDR3 is TGTGCCAGCAGTTTCGGGCGGGAGGGTTCGGATGAGCAGTTCTTC. Translating gives CASSFGREGSDEQFF.

This clonotype occurred many times. This rearrangement joins TRBV29-1 to TRBJ2-7; the D is unclear. Germline V gene lookup returns CDR1 SQVTM and CDR2 ANQGSEA. The V and J ends lost 1 base and 2 bases respectively, with 3 bases between them. The CDR3 spans 11 residues. The CDR3 nucleotides read TGCAGCGTTGAAGGGGCCTACGAGCAGTACTTC. Translated, it gives CSVEGAYEQYF.

The gene calls are TRBV29-1 and TRBJ1-4; TRBD1 is a possible D gene (6 bases). V was trimmed by 6 bases and J by 8 bases, leaving 19 bases between them. The CDR3 length is 14 residues. CDR1 is SQVTM, CDR2 ANQGSEA, per germline. The CDR3 loop is CSVLRQAQGEKLFF. CDR3 nucleotide sequence: TGCAGCGTCCTTAGACAGGCCCAAGGCGAAAAACTGTTTTTT.

This chain connects TRBV7-9 to TRBJ2-7; the D gene is possibly TRBD1 (6 bases). Trimming left V 2 bases short and J 2 bases short, with 7 bases between. The germline V gene has CDR1 SEHNR and CDR2 FQNEAQ (reference sequence). The CDR3 contains 13 residues. CDR3 loop: CASSLTGTYEQYV. The CDR3 nucleotides are TGTGCCAGCAGCTTAACAGGGACCTACGAGCAGTACGTC.

This clonotype was counted between two and nine times. The chain joins TRBV4-3 to TRBJ1-1; TRBD1 agrees at 10 bases. Trimming cost V 2 bases and J 3 bases; bases outside gene matches: 3. The length of the CDR3 is 15 residues. Germline-derived CDR1 and CDR2 are LGHNA and YSLEER. CDR3 region: CASSQNDRGHTEAFF. Here the CDR3 DNA reads TGCGCCAGCAGCCAAAACGACAGGGGGCACACTGAAGCTTTCTTT.

This clonotype was observed once. The J gene is TRBJ1-2, the V gene TRBV7-9; D is unclear. CDR3 length: 14 residues. V dropped 4 bases and J dropped 7 bases, with 16 bases sitting between them. Per the germline V gene, CDR1 is SEHNR and CDR2 is FQNEAQ (reference sequence). This chain's CDR3 is CASSSKYEVLGYTF. The CDR3 DNA sequence: TGTGCCAGCAGCTCCAAGTATGAGGTTCTTGGCTACACCTTC.

This clonotype was detected only a few times. The chain employs TRBV7-2 and TRBJ2-7; 7 nucleotides line up with TRBD2. The CDR3 is 17 amino acids. V lost 3 bases and J lost 5; bases outside the gene matches: 16. Per germline, CDR1 SGHTA and CDR2 FQGNSA. The CDR3 DNA follows: TGTGCCAGCAGCTTGGTTGCAGTCGGCGGGAGTCGACACGAGCAGTACTTC. It specifies CASSLVAVGGSRHEQYF.

The V gene is TRBV6-5, the J gene TRBJ2-6, with 7 bases lining up with TRBD2. From germline, CDR1 is MNHEY and CDR2 SVGAGI. V lost 2 bases to trimming and J lost 0 bases; unmatched junction nucleotides: 10. CDR3 length: 19 amino acids. CDR3 DNA: TGTGCCAGCAGTTACAGCGGGGCCTGGGTCTCCTCTGGGGCCAACGTCCTGACTTTC. It encodes CASSYSGAWVSSGANVLTF.

The V and J genes are TRBV11-3 and TRBJ2-5, with a tentative D call TRBD2 (6 bases). The CDR3 consists of 14 residues. V was cut by 1 base and J by 5 bases, with 11 bases left in between. The germline gives CDR1 SGHNT, CDR2 YENEEA. CDR3 sequence: CASSLGGGVETQYF. The CDR3 nucleotides read TGTGCCAGCAGCTTAGGGGGAGGCGTGGAGACCCAGTACTTC.

By frequency in the sample, this clonotype is medium-sized. The chain has TRBV7-9 and TRBJ1-1; D unclear. In germline, CDR1 is SEHNR, CDR2 FQNEAQ (reference sequence). The V end was cut by 1 base, the J end by 7 bases, with 10 bases between. The CDR3 spans 13 residues. Written as DNA, the CDR3 is TGTGCCAGCAGCTTAGTGGGTTTCGGTGAAGCTTTCTTT. This translates into CASSLVGFGEAFF.

This clonotype was found a few times. The chain has TRBV29-1 and TRBJ1-1; D ambiguous. CDR3 length: 11 residues. CDR1 and CDR2 from the germline V gene are SQVTM and ANQGSEA. V lost 7 bases to trimming and J lost 10 bases, with 16 bases between them. Here the CDR3 DNA reads TGCAGCGGATCGGTCACAAGGGTAGCTTTCTTT. Encoded protein: CSGSVTRVAFF.

The rearrangement links TRBV27 to TRBJ2-2; 12 bases match TRBD2. Trimming cost V 6 bases and J 4 bases; bases outside gene matches: 6. This CDR3 is built from 16 residues. Germline CDR1 MNHEY, CDR2 SMNVEV (reference sequence). The CDR3 coding sequence is TGTGCCAGCAGGGGACTAGCGGGTTTAGGCACCGGGGAGCTGTTTTTT. This sequence encodes CASRGLAGLGTGELFF.

This clonotype was counted many times. Here the CDR3 DNA reads TGCGCCAGCAGCCAGGGGGGTCAGGGATACGAGCAGTACTTC. Its translation is CASSQGGQGYEQYF. The rearrangement links TRBV4-3 to TRBJ2-7; D perhaps matches TRBD2 (6 bases). Between the trimmed V and J ends, which lost 3 bases and 4 bases, there was a span of 13 bases. Germline V lookup: CDR1 LGHNA, CDR2 YSLEER. There are 14 residues in the CDR3.

This clonotype has just a few counts. This chain uses TRBV4-3 with TRBJ2-3; possible D gene TRBD1, 5 bases. Trimming stripped 0 bases from V and 0 bases from J, with 10 bases between. The CDR3 runs to 16 residues. Germline assignment: CDR1 LGHNA and CDR2 YSLEER. CDR3 in DNA: TGCGCCAGCAGCCAAGAGCCAGGGCGGAGCACAGATACGCAGTATTTT. As protein: CASSQEPGRSTDTQYF.

This chain links TRBV7-9 with TRBJ2-7; no clear D. CDR3 length: 13 amino acids. V shed 5 bases and J shed 1 base, with 9 bases lying between them. In germline, CDR1 is SEHNR, CDR2 FQNEAQ (reference sequence). CDR3 amino acids: CASSPVQSYEQYF. The CDR3 bases are TGTGCCAGCAGCCCGGTACAGTCCTACGAGCAGTACTTC. Complete variable domain (other parts from reference TRBV7-9 and TRBJ2-7): DTGVSQNPRHKITKRGQNVTFRCDPISEHNRLYWYRQTLGQGPEFLTYFQNEAQLEKSRLLSDRFSAERPKGSFSTLEIQRTEQGDSAMYLCASSPVQSYEQYFGPGTRLTVT.

Worth noting for this clonotype: A clone one base away is much larger, so this may be a read error. The V gene is TRBV20-1, the J gene TRBJ2-5, with 8 nucleotides matching TRBD2. The CDR3 loop spans 14 amino acids. The germline gives CDR1 DFQATT, CDR2 SNEGSKA (reference sequence). The DNA for the CDR3 is TGTATTATCCTGACTAGCGCCTACCAAGAGACCCAGTACTTC. It is translated as CIILTSAYQETQYF.

This clonotype was found a few times. The V gene is TRBV20-1, the J gene TRBJ2-1; 8 bases fit TRBD2. The CDR3 extends over 15 amino acids. Germline trimming cut 5 bases from V and 6 bases from J; bases unmatched to any gene: 12. Germline V gene lookup returns CDR1 DFQATT and CDR2 SNEGSKA (reference sequence). The CDR3 nucleotides are TGCAGTGCTGGGGAAGGGACTAGTCAGGGCAATGAGCAGTTCTTC. Its protein product is CSAGEGTSQGNEQFF.

This clonotype was counted between two and nine times. V is TRBV6-2 or TRBV6-3 and J is TRBJ2-3, with 7 bases lining up with TRBD2. V was clipped by 9 bases and J by 6 bases; unmatched bases: 9. Per the germline V gene, CDR1 is MNHEY and CDR2 is SVGEGT. This CDR3 region has 13 residues. CDR3 in amino acids: CARMTSPPDTQYF. CDR3 DNA sequence: TGTGCCAGGATGACTAGCCCCCCGGATACGCAGTATTTT.

This clonotype was recorded a few times. The J gene is TRBJ2-3, the V gene TRBV7-9, with D hard to call. V was cut by 4 bases and J by 1 base, with 12 bases left in between. This CDR3 has 15 amino acids. Germline V gene data show CDR1 as SEHNR and CDR2 as FQNEAQ (reference sequence). This CDR3 reads CASSSPPRGTDTQYF. DNA of the CDR3: TGTGCCAGCAGCTCCCCCCCCCGAGGCACAGATACGCAGTATTTT.

This clonotype occurred a few times. This sequence joins TRBV18 and TRBJ2-5; unclear D gene. The CDR3 covers 13 residues. Germline CDR1 reads KGHSH; CDR2 reads LQKENI. Trimming cost V 5 bases and J 3 bases, with 10 bases left between them. The CDR3 nucleotides are TGTGCCAGCTCATCAACCCTAAAAGAGACCCAGTACTTC. Translated, it gives CASSSTLKETQYF. The entire variable domain, with the rest obtained from reference TRBV18 and TRBJ2-5, is as follows: NAGVMQNPRHLVRRRGQEARLRCSPMKGHSHVYWYRQLPEEGLKFMVYLQKENIIDESGMPKERFSAEFPKEGPSILRIQQVVRGDSAAYFCASSSTLKETQYFGPGTRLLVL.

The rearrangement uses TRBV3-1 and TRBJ2-6, with D perhaps TRBD1 (5 bases). The CDR3 length is 16 residues. Deletions cut 2 bases from V and 0 bases from J, with 8 bases between. In germline, CDR1 is LGHDT, CDR2 YNNKEL (reference sequence). CDR3 protein: CASSQQRGSGANVLTF. DNA for the CDR3: TGTGCCAGCAGCCAACAAAGGGGCTCTGGGGCCAACGTCCTGACTTTC.

This clonotype was counted a few times. The chain couples TRBV12-3 or TRBV12-4 to TRBJ2-1, with D perhaps matching TRBD1 (6 bases). The CDR3 extends over 14 amino acids. V gave up 1 base and J gave up 6 bases, with 10 bases separating them. CDR3 sequence (DNA): TGTGCCAGCAGTTTAGGCAGGGGCGGCAATGAGCAGTTCTTC. It yields the protein CASSLGRGGNEQFF.

V is TRBV20-1 and J is TRBJ2-5; 10 bases agree with TRBD2. With V trimmed by 4 bases and J by 5 bases, 1 base remained unmatched. The germline V gene has CDR1 DFQATT and CDR2 SNEGSKA (reference sequence). The CDR3 has 12 amino acids. DNA for the CDR3: TGCAGTGCTATGGGACTAGCGGAGACCCAGTACTTC. It is translated as CSAMGLAETQYF.

In its sample, this clonotype was seen a few times. The V call is TRBV12-3 or TRBV12-4, the J call TRBJ1-1; D remains unclear. This CDR3 comprises 15 residues. V gave up 2 bases and J gave up 1 base, with 11 bases separating them. CDR3 sequence (DNA): TGTGCCAGCAGTTTACTGGGGAAGTGGAACACTGAAGCTTTCTTT. Translated, it gives CASSLLGKWNTEAFF.